A selection of T cell receptor beta chains follows, all from one sample in a study of blood T cell repertoires in COVID-19. Sequencing used immunoSEQ multiplex PCR; TCRdb keeps in-frame clones, though not all of them. Of hundreds of thousands of clones listed, around 90% are singletons. What was sequenced was PBMCs or T cells enriched from blood (not recorded which). The receptor source for this set is a man aged 45-60 years who had been exposed to COVID-19. The CDR3 runs from the conserved cysteine through the conserved F or W. Fields, in order: V gene, clone size, D gene, CDR3 length, J gene, CDR3 DNA, CDR3 protein. A D gene is named only where the DNA matches it firmly. Not all rows give a size; the values are once, few, many and, for expanded clones, a class.

>TRBV3-1/TRBV3-2|-|-|16|TRBJ1-1
TGTGCCAGCAGCCAAGTTTGGGGGGGAGTAAGCACTGAAGCTTTCTTT
CASSQVWGGVSTEAFF
>TRBV24-1|-|TRBD1|15|TRBJ1-4
TGTGCCACCAGTGATCCCCGGGACAGTAGTGAAAAACTGTTTTTT
CATSDPRDSSEKLFF
>TRBV5-1|-|TRBD1|14|TRBJ2-7
TGCGCCAGCAGCTGGGGGGACAGGGTATACGAGCAGTACTTC
CASSWGDRVYEQYF
>TRBV5-1|-|-|13|TRBJ1-1
TGCGCCAGCAGCTTAGGCGGGAACACTGAAGCTTTCTTT
CASSLGGNTEAFF
>TRBV7-6|few|-|13|TRBJ1-1
TGTGCCAGCAGCTTAGGGGGGGGCACTGAAGCTTTCTTT
CASSLGGGTEAFF
>TRBV12-5|-|TRBD2|19|TRBJ2-1
TGTGCTAGTGGTTTGGAAACCGGACTAGCGGGGGAGTGGTACAATGAGCAGTTCTTC
CASGLETGLAGEWYNEQFF
>TRBV5-1|-|-|15|TRBJ1-4
TGCGCCAGCAGCCCCGGGGGGGTCGTGGATGAAAAACTGTTTTTT
CASSPGGVVDEKLFF
>TRBV18|-|TRBD2|15|TRBJ2-1
TGTGCCAGCTCATTCGTAGCGGGGGGGCAGGATGAGCAGTTCTTC
CASSFVAGGQDEQFF
>TRBV3-1/TRBV3-2|once|TRBD2|16|TRBJ2-3
TGTGCCAGCAGCCAAGCTTGGAGCGGGGGGATATATACGCAGTATTTT
CASSQAWSGGIYTQYF
>TRBV3-1/TRBV3-2|-|TRBD1|15|TRBJ1-2
TGTGCCAGCAGCCAGTACAGGGGGATTAGCTATGGCTACACCTTC
CASSQYRGISYGYTF
>TRBV19|once|TRBD1|20|TRBJ2-2
TGTGCCAGTAGTATAAGGGGAGGGACAGGGGGCTTCGGGAACACCGGGGAGCTGTTTTTT
CASSIRGGTGGFGNTGELFF